These 13 T cell receptor beta chains share one sample of origin, sequenced in a study of ipilimumab plus nivolumab after autologous stem cell transplantation. The data were produced by immunoSEQ multiplex PCR, yet TCRdb's version contains in-frame clones alone and is incomplete. The data hold some 43,000 clones, with about 88% observed a single time. The material was PBMCs, obtained in a trial of ipilimumab plus nivolumab as post-transplant consolidation. All receptors come from a male donor with multiple myeloma.

The rearrangement joins TRBV30 to TRBJ1-4; the D gene is possibly TRBD1 (5 bases). The CDR3 consists of 16 residues. Germline V gene data show CDR1 as GTSNPN and CDR2 as SVGIG (reference sequence). The V end was cut by 2 bases, the J end by 0 bases, with 13 bases between. CDR3 DNA sequence: TGTGCCTGGAGTACCAAACAGGTGGCAACTAATGAAAAACTGTTTTTT. Translation gives CAWSTKQVATNEKLFF. Supplemented by reference TRBV30 and TRBJ1-4, the full variable domain reads SQTIHQWPATLVQPVGSPLSLECTVEGTSNPNLYWYRQAAGRGLQLLFYSVGIGQISSEVPQNLSASRPQDRQFILSSKKLLLSDSGFYLCAWSTKQVATNEKLFFGSGTQLSVL.

This chain uses TRBV12-5 with TRBJ1-5; no reliable D call. The V end was cut by 1 base, the J end by 0 bases, with 4 bases between. The CDR3 contains 14 residues. The germline V gene encodes CDR1 LGHNT and CDR2 FRNRAP. CDR3 in amino acids: CASGLAISNQPQHF. The CDR3 DNA is TGTGCTAGTGGTTTGGCTATTAGCAATCAGCCCCAGCATTTT.

The chain uses TRBV4-3 and TRBJ2-7, with D perhaps TRBD1 or TRBD2 (5 bases each). Trimming removed 0 bases at V and 0 bases at J, with 12 bases between. Per germline, CDR1 LGHNA and CDR2 YSLEER. The CDR3 loop spans 16 amino acids. In nucleotides, the CDR3 is TGCGCCAGCAGCCAAGAAGAGGCAGGGACCTCCTACGAGCAGTACTTC. Its protein is CASSQEEAGTSYEQYF.

The gene calls are TRBV7-9 and TRBJ2-5, with unresolved D. The better agreement between TRBJ2-7 and the DNA end casts doubt on the J call. The length of the CDR3 is 13 residues. Germline loops: CDR1 SEHNR, CDR2 FQNEAQ (reference sequence). CDR3 bases: TGTGCCAGCAGTCGTTTAAGCTCCTACGAGCAGTACTTC. Its protein product is CASSRLSSYEQYF.

The chain recombines TRBV4-2 with TRBJ2-5; D call uncertain. This CDR3 region has 12 residues. Trimming stripped 4 bases from V and 3 bases from J, with 6 bases between. Germline CDR1 and CDR2: LGHNA and YNFKEQ. CDR3 in DNA: TGTGCCAGCAGCCTAGATAAAGAGACCCAGTACTTC. This encodes CASSLDKETQYF.

The chain recombines TRBV27 with TRBJ2-1, with 9 positions matching TRBD2. Germline-derived CDR1 and CDR2 are MNHEY and SMNVEV (reference sequence). The CDR3 covers 18 residues. After removal of 5 bases from V and 0 bases from J, the junction contained 11 bases not matched to a gene. CDR3 sequence (DNA): TGTGCCAGCAGTCACAAGACTAGCGGAATGAGCTCCTACAATGAGCAGTTCTTC. Translating it yields CASSHKTSGMSSYNEQFF.

V usage is TRBV23-1 and J usage is TRBJ1-3; 7 bases agree with TRBD1. TRBV23-1 is sorted into the ORF group, with uncertain function. The length of the CDR3 is 16 residues. The trim removed 6 bases at V and 3 bases at J, leaving 11 bases unmatched. This chain's CDR3 is CASSPSKGAGGNTIYF. The CDR3, as DNA: TGCGCCAGCAGCCCAAGCAAGGGGGCAGGTGGAAACACCATATATTTT.

The V call is TRBV18, the J call TRBJ1-1; D gene uncertain. The V end lost 8 bases, the J end lost 5 bases, and 12 bases lay between the germline ends. The CDR3 runs 12 residues. Germline V gene lookup returns CDR1 KGHSH and CDR2 LQKENI. CDR3 region: CASGSLRTEAFF. The CDR3 DNA follows: TGTGCCAGCGGGAGCCTACGGACTGAAGCTTTCTTT.

This CDR3 is CASSLGTGRGSGANVLTF. For the CDR3, the DNA is TGTGCCAGCAGTTTAGGTACGGGACGGGGCTCTGGGGCCAACGTCCTGACTTTC. The rearrangement joins TRBV27 to TRBJ2-6, with D perhaps being TRBD1 or TRBD2 (5 bases each). The CDR3 is 18 residues long. The V and J ends lost 2 bases and 0 bases respectively, with 14 bases between them. Germline V gives CDR1 MNHEY, CDR2 SMNVEV (reference sequence).

This sequence joins TRBV6-4 and TRBJ2-2; 7 bases are a match to TRBD2. The CDR3 has 18 amino acids. Germline V gives CDR1 MRHNA, CDR2 SNTAGT. V was clipped by 5 bases and J by 1 base; unmatched bases: 13. The CDR3 is CASSPQRLADLNTGELFF. CDR3 bases: TGTGCCAGCAGTCCCCAGAGGCTAGCGGACTTGAACACCGGGGAGCTGTTTTTT.

V gene TRBV4-3 combines with J gene TRBJ2-1; D not resolved. The germline gives CDR1 LGHNA, CDR2 YSLEER. The CDR3 is 14 amino acids. The V end lost 1 base, the J end lost 5 bases, and 9 bases lay between the germline ends. The CDR3, as DNA: TGCGCCAGCAGCCAAGCCGTGGTCGACAATGAGCAGTTCTTC. Protein: CASSQAVVDNEQFF.

This clone was detected once. This chain connects TRBV7-6 to TRBJ2-3, with D perhaps TRBD1 (6 bases). The ends were cut back, 4 bases at V and 4 bases at J, with 18 bases in the middle. Germline CDR1 and CDR2: SGHVS and FNYEAQ. The CDR3 sequence is 16 residues long. The CDR3 region has the DNA TGTGCCAGCAGCTCGGCGGCCAGGGGAGTACCAGATACGCAGTATTTT. Residues: CASSSAARGVPDTQYF.

This sequence joins TRBV5-6 and TRBJ2-5, with unresolved D. The germline V gene encodes CDR1 SGHDT and CDR2 YYEEEE. Trimming removed 3 bases from V and 5 bases from J, with 11 bases in between. The CDR3 is 13 residues long. CDR3 protein: CASSSTLGETQYF. CDR3 DNA: TGTGCCAGCAGCTCCACCCTCGGGGAGACCCAGTACTTC.